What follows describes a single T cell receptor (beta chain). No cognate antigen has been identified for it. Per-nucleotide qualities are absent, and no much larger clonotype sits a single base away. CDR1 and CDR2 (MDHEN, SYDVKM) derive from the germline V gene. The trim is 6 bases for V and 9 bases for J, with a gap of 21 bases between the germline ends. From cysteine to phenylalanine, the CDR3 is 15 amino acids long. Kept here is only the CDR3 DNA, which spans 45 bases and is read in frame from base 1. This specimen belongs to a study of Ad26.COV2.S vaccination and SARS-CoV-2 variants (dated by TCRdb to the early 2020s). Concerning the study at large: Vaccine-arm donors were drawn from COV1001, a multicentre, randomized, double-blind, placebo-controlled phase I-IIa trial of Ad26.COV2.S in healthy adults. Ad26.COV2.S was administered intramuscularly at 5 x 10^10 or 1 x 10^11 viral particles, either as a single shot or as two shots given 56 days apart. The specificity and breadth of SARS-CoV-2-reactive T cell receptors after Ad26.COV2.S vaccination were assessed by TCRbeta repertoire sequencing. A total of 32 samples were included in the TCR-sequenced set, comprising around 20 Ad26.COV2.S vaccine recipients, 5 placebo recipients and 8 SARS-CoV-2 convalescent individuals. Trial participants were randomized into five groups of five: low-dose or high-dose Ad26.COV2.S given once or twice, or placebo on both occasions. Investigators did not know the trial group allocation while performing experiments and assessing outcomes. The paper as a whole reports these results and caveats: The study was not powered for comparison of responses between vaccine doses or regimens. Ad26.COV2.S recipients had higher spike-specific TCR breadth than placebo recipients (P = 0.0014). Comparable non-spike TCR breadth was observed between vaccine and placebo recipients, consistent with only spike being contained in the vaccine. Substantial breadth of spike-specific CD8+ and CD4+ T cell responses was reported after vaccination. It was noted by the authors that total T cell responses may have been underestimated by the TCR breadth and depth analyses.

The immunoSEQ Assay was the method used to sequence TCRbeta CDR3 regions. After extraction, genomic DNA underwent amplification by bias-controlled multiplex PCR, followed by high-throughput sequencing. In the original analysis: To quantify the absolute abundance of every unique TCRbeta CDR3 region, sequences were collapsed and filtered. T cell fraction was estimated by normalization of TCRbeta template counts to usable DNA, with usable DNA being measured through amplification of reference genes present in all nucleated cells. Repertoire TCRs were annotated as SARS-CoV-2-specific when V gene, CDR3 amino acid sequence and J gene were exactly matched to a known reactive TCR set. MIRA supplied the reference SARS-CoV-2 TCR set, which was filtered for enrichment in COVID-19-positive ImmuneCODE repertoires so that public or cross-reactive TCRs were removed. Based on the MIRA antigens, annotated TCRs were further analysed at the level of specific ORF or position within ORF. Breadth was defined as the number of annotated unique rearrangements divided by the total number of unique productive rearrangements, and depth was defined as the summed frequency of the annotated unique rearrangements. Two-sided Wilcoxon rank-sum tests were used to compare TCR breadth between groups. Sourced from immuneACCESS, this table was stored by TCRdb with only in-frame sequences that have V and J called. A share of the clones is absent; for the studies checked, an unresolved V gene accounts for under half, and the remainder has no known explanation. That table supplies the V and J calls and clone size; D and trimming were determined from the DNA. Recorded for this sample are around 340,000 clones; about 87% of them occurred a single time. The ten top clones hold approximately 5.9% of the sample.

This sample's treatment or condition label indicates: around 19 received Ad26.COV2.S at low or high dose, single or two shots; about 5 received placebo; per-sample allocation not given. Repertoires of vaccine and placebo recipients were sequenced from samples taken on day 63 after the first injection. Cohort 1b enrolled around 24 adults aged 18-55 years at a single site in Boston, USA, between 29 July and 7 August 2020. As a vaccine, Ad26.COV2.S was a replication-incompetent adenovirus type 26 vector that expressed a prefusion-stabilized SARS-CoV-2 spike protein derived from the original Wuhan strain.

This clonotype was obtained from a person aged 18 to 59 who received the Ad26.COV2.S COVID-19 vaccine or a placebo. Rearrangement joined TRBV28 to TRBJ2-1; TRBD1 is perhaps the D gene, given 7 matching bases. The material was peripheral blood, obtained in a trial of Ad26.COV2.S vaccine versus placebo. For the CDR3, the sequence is CASSPQEGAFSEQFF. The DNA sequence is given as TGTGCCAGCAGCCCTCAGGAGGGGGCATTCAGTGAGCAGTTCTTC.